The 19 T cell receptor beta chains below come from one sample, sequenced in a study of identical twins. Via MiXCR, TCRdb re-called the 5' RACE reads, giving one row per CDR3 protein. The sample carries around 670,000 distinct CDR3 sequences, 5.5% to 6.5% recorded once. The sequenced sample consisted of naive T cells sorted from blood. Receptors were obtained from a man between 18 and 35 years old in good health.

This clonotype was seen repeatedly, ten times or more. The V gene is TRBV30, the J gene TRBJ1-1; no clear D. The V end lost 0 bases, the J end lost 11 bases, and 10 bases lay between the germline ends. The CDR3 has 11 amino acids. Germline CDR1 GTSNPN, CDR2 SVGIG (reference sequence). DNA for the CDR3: TGTGCCTGGAGTGTACTAACGGACGCTTTCTTT. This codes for CAWSVLTDAFF.

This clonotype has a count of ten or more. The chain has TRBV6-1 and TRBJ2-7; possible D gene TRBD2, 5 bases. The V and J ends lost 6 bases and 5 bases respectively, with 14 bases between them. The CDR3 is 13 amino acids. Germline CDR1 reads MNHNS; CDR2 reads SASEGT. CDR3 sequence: CASRTTRIHEQYF. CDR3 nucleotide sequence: TGTGCCAGCAGAACCACTAGAATCCACGAGCAGTACTTC.

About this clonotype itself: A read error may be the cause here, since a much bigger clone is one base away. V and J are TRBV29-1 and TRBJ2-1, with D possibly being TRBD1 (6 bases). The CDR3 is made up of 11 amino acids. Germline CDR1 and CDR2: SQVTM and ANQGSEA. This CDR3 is CGVDPGAEQFF. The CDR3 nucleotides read TGCGGCGTTGACCCAGGGGCTGAGCAGTTCTTC.

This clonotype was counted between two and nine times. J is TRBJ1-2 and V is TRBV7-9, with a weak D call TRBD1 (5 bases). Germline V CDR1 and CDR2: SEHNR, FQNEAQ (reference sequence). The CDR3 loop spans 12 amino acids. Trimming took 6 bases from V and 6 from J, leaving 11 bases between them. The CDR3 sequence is CASSTGVDGYTF. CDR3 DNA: TGTGCCAGCAGTACGGGGGTGGATGGCTACACCTTC.

The CDR3 DNA reads TGCAGTGCCCTACGGATAGGGGATACGCAGTATTTT. Translated, it gives CSALRIGDTQYF. J is TRBJ2-3 and V is TRBV20-1, with D uncertain. This CDR3 contains 12 residues. Trimming removed 6 bases from V and 6 bases from J, with 13 bases in between. The germline CDR1 and CDR2 sequences are DFQATT and SNEGSKA (reference sequence).

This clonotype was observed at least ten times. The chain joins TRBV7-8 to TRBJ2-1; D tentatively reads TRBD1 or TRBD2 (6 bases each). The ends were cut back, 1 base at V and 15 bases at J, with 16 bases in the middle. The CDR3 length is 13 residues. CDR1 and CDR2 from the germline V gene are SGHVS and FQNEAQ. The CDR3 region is CASSLGWSGAWFF. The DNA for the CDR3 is TGTGCCAGCAGCTTAGGGTGGTCGGGGGCTTGGTTCTTC.

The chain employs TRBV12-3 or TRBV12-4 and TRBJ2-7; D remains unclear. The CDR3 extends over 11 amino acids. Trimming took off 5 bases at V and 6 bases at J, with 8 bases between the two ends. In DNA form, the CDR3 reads TGTGCCAGCAGTGTAGGCGGCGAGCAGTACTTC. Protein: CASSVGGEQYF.

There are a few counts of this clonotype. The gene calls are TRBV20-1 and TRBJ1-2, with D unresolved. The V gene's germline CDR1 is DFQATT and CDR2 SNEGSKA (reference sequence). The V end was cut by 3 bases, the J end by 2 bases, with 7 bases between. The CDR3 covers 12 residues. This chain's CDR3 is CSASYTNYGYTF. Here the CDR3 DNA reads TGCAGTGCTAGTTACACCAACTATGGCTACACCTTC.

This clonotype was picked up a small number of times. CDR3: CASSQENRRTDTQYF. The CDR3, as DNA: TGTGCCAGCAGCCAAGAGAACCGTAGGACAGATACGCAGTATTTT. The chain joins TRBV3-1 to TRBJ2-3; D unresolved. Between the trimmed V and J ends, which lost 0 bases and 3 bases, there was a span of 10 bases. The CDR3 covers 15 residues. CDR1 and CDR2 (germline): LGHDT, YNNKEL (reference sequence).

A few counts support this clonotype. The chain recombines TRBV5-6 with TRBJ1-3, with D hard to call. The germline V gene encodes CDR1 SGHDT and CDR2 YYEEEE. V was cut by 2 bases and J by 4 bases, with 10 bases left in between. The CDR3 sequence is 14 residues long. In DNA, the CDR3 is TGTGCCAGCAGCTTTTGGACTTCAGGAAACACCATATATTTT. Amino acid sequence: CASSFWTSGNTIYF.

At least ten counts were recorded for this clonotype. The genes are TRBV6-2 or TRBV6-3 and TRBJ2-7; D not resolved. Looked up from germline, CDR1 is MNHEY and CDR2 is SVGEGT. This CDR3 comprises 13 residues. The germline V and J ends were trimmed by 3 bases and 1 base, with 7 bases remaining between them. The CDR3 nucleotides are TGTGCCAGCAGTTATTCCCTTTCCTACGAGCAGTACTTC. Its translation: CASSYSLSYEQYF.

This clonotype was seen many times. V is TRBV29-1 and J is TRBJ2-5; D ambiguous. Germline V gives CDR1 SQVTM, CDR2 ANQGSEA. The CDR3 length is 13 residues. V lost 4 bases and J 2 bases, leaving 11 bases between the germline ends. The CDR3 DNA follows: TGCAGCGTTGGTGCCGATAATCAAGAGACCCAGTACTTC. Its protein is CSVGADNQETQYF. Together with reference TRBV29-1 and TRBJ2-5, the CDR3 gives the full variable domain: SAVISQKPSRDICQRGTSLTIQCQVDSQVTMMFWYRQQPGQSLTLIATANQGSEATYESGFVIDKFPISRPNLTFSTLTVSNMSPEDSSIYLCSVGADNQETQYFGPGTRLLVL.

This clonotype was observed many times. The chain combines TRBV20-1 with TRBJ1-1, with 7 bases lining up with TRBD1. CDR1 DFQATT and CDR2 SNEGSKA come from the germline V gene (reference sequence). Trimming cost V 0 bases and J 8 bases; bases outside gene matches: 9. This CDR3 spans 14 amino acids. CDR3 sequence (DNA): TGCAGTGCTAGAGATGCCTTGACAGGGTTAGAAGCTTTCTTT. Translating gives CSARDALTGLEAFF.

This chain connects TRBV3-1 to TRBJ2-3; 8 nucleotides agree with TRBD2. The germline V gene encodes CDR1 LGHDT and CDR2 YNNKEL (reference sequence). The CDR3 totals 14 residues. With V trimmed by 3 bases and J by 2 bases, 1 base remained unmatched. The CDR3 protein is CASSQGLVTDTQYF. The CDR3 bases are TGTGCCAGCAGCCAGGGACTAGTCACAGATACGCAGTATTTT.

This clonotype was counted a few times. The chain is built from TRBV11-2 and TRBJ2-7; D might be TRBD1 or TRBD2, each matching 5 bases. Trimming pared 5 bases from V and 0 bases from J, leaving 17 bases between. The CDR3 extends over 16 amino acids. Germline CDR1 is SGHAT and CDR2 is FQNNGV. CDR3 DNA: TGTGCCAGCAGCCCGATCGGGACGGTGAGCTCCTACGAGCAGTACGTC. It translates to CASSPIGTVSSYEQYV.

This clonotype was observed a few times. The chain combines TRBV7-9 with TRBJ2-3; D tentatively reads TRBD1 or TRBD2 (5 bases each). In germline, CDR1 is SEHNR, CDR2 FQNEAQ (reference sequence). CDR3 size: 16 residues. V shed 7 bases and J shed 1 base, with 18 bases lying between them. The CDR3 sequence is CASMHSGTHRTDTQYF. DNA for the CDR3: TGTGCCAGCATGCATTCCGGGACGCATCGCACAGATACGCAGTATTTT.

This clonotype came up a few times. This CDR3 reads CATPNEQFF. The CDR3 DNA reads TGTGCCACCCCTAATGAGCAGTTCTTC. This chain links TRBV12-3 or TRBV12-4 with TRBJ2-1; D is undetermined. The CDR3 length is 9 residues. Trimming removed 10 bases at V and 7 bases at J, with 5 bases between.

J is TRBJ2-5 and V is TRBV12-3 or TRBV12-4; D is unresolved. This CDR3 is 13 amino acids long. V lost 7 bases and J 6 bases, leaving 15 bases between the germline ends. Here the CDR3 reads CASTDTPTKTQYF. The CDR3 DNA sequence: TGTGCCAGCACCGACACTCCAACAAAGACCCAGTACTTC.

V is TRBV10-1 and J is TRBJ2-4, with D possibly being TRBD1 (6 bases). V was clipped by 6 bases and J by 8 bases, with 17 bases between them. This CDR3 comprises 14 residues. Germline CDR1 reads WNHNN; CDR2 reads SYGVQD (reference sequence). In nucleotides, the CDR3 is TGCGCCAGCAGCGAAGAGGGGACATCGGACATTCAGTACTTC. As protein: CASSEEGTSDIQYF.